A single sample is the source of the 5 T cell receptor beta chains below, sequenced in a study of T cell repertoires in ileal Crohn's disease. The assay was immunoSEQ multiplex PCR, and TCRdb's table has in-frame clones only and misses some. The table has several thousand clones, 80% to 90% seen once. What was sequenced was ileal tissue. The receptors stem from an adult with Crohn's disease.

The chain joins TRBV5-1 to TRBJ1-1, with D possibly being TRBD1 (6 bases). The CDR3 is 14 residues long. Germline CDR1 reads SGHRS; CDR2 reads YFSETQ. The germline V and J ends were trimmed by 0 bases and 5 bases, with 11 bases remaining between them. The CDR3 spells CASSLGGGGTEAFF. The CDR3 DNA sequence: TGCGCCAGCAGCTTGGGGGGGGGCGGGACTGAAGCTTTCTTT.

The V and J genes are TRBV19 and TRBJ2-3, with TRBD2 matching over 10 bases. Germline V gives CDR1 LNHDA, CDR2 SQIVND (reference sequence). CDR3 length: 17 amino acids. J lost 3 bases, V lost 4 bases, and 10 bases had no gene match. The CDR3 here is CASSRTSGTLRTDTQYF. The CDR3 DNA reads as TGTGCCAGTAGTAGAACTAGCGGGACCTTAAGGACAGATACGCAGTATTTT. Full variable domain (outside the CDR3, taken from reference TRBV19 and TRBJ2-3): DGGITQSPKYLFRKEGQNVTLSCEQNLNHDAMYWYRQDPGQGLRLIYYSQIVNDFQKGDIAEGYSVSREKKESFPLTVTSAQKNPTAFYLCASSRTSGTLRTDTQYFGPGTRLTVL.

This clone was found a few times. V usage is TRBV6-1 and J usage is TRBJ1-6; 8 nucleotides line up with TRBD1. This CDR3 has 13 amino acids. Germline V gene sequence: CDR1 MNHNS, CDR2 SASEGT. Trimming took 7 bases from V and 6 from J; bases not matched to a gene: 2. The CDR3, as DNA: TGTGCCAGCAAGACAGGGGTTAATTCACCCCTCCACTTT. Translation gives CASKTGVNSPLHF.

V and J are TRBV6-5 and TRBJ2-5; D might be TRBD2 (5 bases). The V gene lost 4 bases and the J gene lost 4 bases, with 19 bases spanning the gap. Germline CDR1 is MNHEY and CDR2 is SVGAGI. This CDR3 region has 16 residues. CDR3 loop: CASSLGWGEGRETQYF. The CDR3 DNA is TGTGCCAGCAGTTTGGGTTGGGGAGAAGGGCGAGAGACCCAGTACTTC.

The chain uses TRBV18 and TRBJ2-7, with a tentative D call TRBD2 (6 bases). Germline CDR1 is KGHSH and CDR2 is LQKENI. This CDR3 contains 14 residues. V lost 3 bases, J lost 2 bases, and 11 bases lay in between. CDR3 coding DNA: TGTGCCAGCTCACCTACGGGGGAACCCTACGAGCAGTACGTC. Amino acids: CASSPTGEPYEQYV.